The sample holds many counts of the clone carrying this T cell receptor (beta chain). This sample was included in a study of glioma-infiltrating T cells. Trimming left V 4 bases short and J 8 bases short, with 10 bases between. From germline, CDR1 is MDHEN and CDR2 SYDVKM. The CDR3 is made up of 12 amino acids. Using RNA template, CDR3s of TCR alpha and beta were amplified with iRepertoire arm-PCR. Tissue mRNA or PBMC total RNA, roughly 90-450 ng, went into one-step reverse transcription and amplification. TCRdb re-called the multiplex PCR reads through MiXCR, storing one row per CDR3 protein. The sample holds about 93,000 distinct CDR3 sequences, about 40% seen once.

This chain uses TRBV28 with TRBJ2-3, with TRBD1 as a possible D gene (5 bases). Sequenced input: glioma tissue, nonneoplastic brain tissue, or PBMCs (not recorded which). This TCR was recovered from a human donor with low-grade glioma or glioblastoma, undergoing nonglioma brain surgery, or in good health (not recorded which). CDR3 loop: CASSSSQGTQYF. The CDR3 coding sequence is TGTGCCAGCAGTTCAAGCCAGGGTACGCAGTATTTT.